A selection of T cell receptor beta chains follows, all from one sample in a study of early T cells in non-severe SARS-CoV-2 infection. TCRdb passed the 5' RACE reads through MiXCR, listing each CDR3 protein once. The sample records tens of thousands of distinct CDR3 sequences, more than 12% being singletons. What was sequenced was whole blood. The receptors stem from an adult who was a healthcare worker with PCR-confirmed SARS-CoV-2 infection or an uninfected control (not recorded which). CDR3s include the opening cysteine and the closing phenylalanine or tryptophan. The order of the fields is V gene, J gene, D gene, clone size, CDR3 protein, CDR3 DNA. The D gene is left open where the match is weak. For some rows the clone size is stated as once, few or many, or as a class when expanded; others skip it.

v_gene: TRBV11-2
j_gene: TRBJ2-1
d_gene: TRBD2
abundance: few
CDR3aa: CASSHSPSGGDEQFF
CDR3nt: TGTGCCAGCAGCCACAGCCCTAGCGGTGGGGATGAGCAGTTCTTC

v_gene: TRBV3-1
j_gene: TRBJ2-7
d_gene: -
abundance: few
CDR3aa: CASSQVSMALYEQYF
CDR3nt: TGTGCCAGCAGCCAAGTCTCTATGGCCCTGTACGAGCAGTACTTC

v_gene: TRBV29-1
j_gene: TRBJ1-2
d_gene: TRBD1
abundance: -
CDR3aa: CSVTGENGYTF
CDR3nt: TGCAGCGTTACAGGGGAGAATGGCTACACCTTC

v_gene: TRBV3-1
j_gene: TRBJ2-2
d_gene: -
abundance: few
CDR3aa: CASSPHGARELFF
CDR3nt: TGTGCCAGCAGCCCCCACGGGGCTAGGGAGCTGTTTTTT

v_gene: TRBV6-5
j_gene: TRBJ1-1
d_gene: -
abundance: -
CDR3aa: CASSSQLPNRQYGTEAFF
CDR3nt: TGTGCCAGCAGTTCCCAACTCCCGAACCGACAGTATGGCACTGAAGCTTTCTTT

v_gene: TRBV20-1
j_gene: TRBJ1-1
d_gene: -
abundance: few
CDR3aa: CSARAGLKAFF
CDR3nt: TGCAGCGCTAGAGCCGGACTTAAAGCTTTCTTT

v_gene: TRBV19
j_gene: TRBJ1-4
d_gene: -
abundance: few
CDR3aa: CASSMRTANEKLFF
CDR3nt: TGTGCCAGTAGTATGCGGACAGCTAATGAAAAACTGTTTTTT

v_gene: TRBV6-1
j_gene: TRBJ2-1
d_gene: -
abundance: -
CDR3aa: CANSREAGSYNEQFF
CDR3nt: TGTGCCAACTCCCGGGAAGCTGGCTCCTACAATGAGCAGTTCTTC

v_gene: TRBV7-2
j_gene: TRBJ2-3
d_gene: -
abundance: -
CDR3aa: CASSQRGGTQYF
CDR3nt: TGTGCCAGCAGCCAAAGGGGAGGTACGCAGTATTTT

v_gene: TRBV20-1
j_gene: TRBJ2-1
d_gene: -
abundance: -
CDR3aa: CSANPPGIYNEQFF
CDR3nt: TGCAGTGCAAACCCCCCGGGGATTTACAATGAGCAGTTCTTC

v_gene: TRBV4-3
j_gene: TRBJ1-1
d_gene: TRBD1
abundance: -
CDR3aa: CASSQYRGLSTEAFF
CDR3nt: TGCGCCAGCAGCCAGTACAGGGGTTTGAGCACTGAAGCTTTCTTT

v_gene: TRBV4-1
j_gene: TRBJ2-7
d_gene: TRBD2
abundance: -
CDR3aa: CASSQEIETSGSSPGEQYF
CDR3nt: TGCGCCAGCAGCCAAGAAATCGAGACTAGCGGGAGTTCCCCGGGGGAGCAGTACTTC

v_gene: TRBV9
j_gene: TRBJ1-2
d_gene: -
abundance: many
CDR3aa: CASSSTPNYGYTF
CDR3nt: TGTGCCAGCAGCTCCACGCCTAACTATGGCTACACCTTC

v_gene: TRBV4-1
j_gene: TRBJ2-1
d_gene: -
abundance: -
CDR3aa: CASSQNFPALYNEQFF
CDR3nt: TGCGCCAGCAGTCAGAACTTTCCGGCGCTCTACAATGAGCAGTTCTTC

v_gene: TRBV9
j_gene: TRBJ2-1
d_gene: -
abundance: -
CDR3aa: CVSSVGMGAYNEQFF
CDR3nt: TGTGTCAGCAGCGTAGGTATGGGGGCCTACAATGAGCAGTTCTTC

v_gene: TRBV15
j_gene: TRBJ2-3
d_gene: -
abundance: medium-sized
CDR3aa: CATSRALRADTQYF
CDR3nt: TGTGCCACCAGCAGAGCTCTCAGGGCAGATACGCAGTATTTT

v_gene: TRBV30
j_gene: TRBJ1-1
d_gene: -
abundance: few
CDR3aa: CAWSDGVRTEAFF
CDR3nt: TGTGCCTGGAGTGACGGGGTAAGGACTGAAGCTTTCTTT

v_gene: TRBV5-4
j_gene: TRBJ2-5
d_gene: TRBD1
abundance: -
CDR3aa: CASSSTPGQGGETQYF
CDR3nt: TGTGCCAGCAGCTCCACACCCGGACAGGGAGGAGAGACCCAGTACTTC

v_gene: TRBV20-1
j_gene: TRBJ2-1
d_gene: TRBD2
abundance: few
CDR3aa: CSAVLARDYNEQFF
CDR3nt: TGCAGTGCTGTACTAGCGCGGGACTACAATGAGCAGTTCTTC

v_gene: TRBV28
j_gene: TRBJ1-4
d_gene: -
abundance: many
CDR3aa: CASSTTRGSNEKLFF
CDR3nt: TGTGCCAGCAGTACGACACGGGGGTCTAATGAAAAACTGTTTTTT

v_gene: TRBV6-6
j_gene: TRBJ2-3
d_gene: TRBD1
abundance: -
CDR3aa: CASSSTGSTDTQYF
CDR3nt: TGTGCCAGCAGTTCGACAGGGAGCACAGATACGCAGTATTTT

v_gene: TRBV7-9
j_gene: TRBJ2-3
d_gene: TRBD2
abundance: -
CDR3aa: CDSSGAAGRTDTQYF
CDR3nt: TGTGACAGCAGCGGCGCAGCGGGACGCACAGATACGCAGTATTTT

v_gene: TRBV28
j_gene: TRBJ2-1
d_gene: -
abundance: -
CDR3aa: CASTGEFPSYNEQFF
CDR3nt: TGTGCCAGCACCGGGGAGTTCCCCTCCTACAATGAGCAGTTCTTC

v_gene: TRBV10-1
j_gene: TRBJ1-6
d_gene: -
abundance: -
CDR3aa: CASSFRRESPLHF
CDR3nt: TGCGCCAGCAGCTTCAGACGGGAATCACCCCTCCACTTT

v_gene: TRBV28
j_gene: TRBJ1-5
d_gene: -
abundance: few
CDR3aa: CASSPGLGRQPQHF
CDR3nt: TGTGCCAGCAGCCCAGGTTTGGGACGTCAGCCCCAGCATTTT

v_gene: TRBV6-2/TRBV6-3
j_gene: TRBJ2-7
d_gene: TRBD2
abundance: many
CDR3aa: CASRPSAGEAHEQYF
CDR3nt: TGTGCCAGCAGACCTTCAGCGGGAGAGGCCCACGAGCAGTACTTC

v_gene: TRBV25-1
j_gene: TRBJ2-7
d_gene: -
abundance: -
CDR3aa: CASSEFGGPGEQYF
CDR3nt: TGTGCCAGCAGTGAATTTGGGGGCCCTGGGGAGCAGTACTTC

v_gene: TRBV20-1
j_gene: TRBJ2-3
d_gene: TRBD2
abundance: -
CDR3aa: CSAPIAGESQYF
CDR3nt: TGCAGTGCTCCGATAGCGGGAGAGTCACAGTATTTT

v_gene: TRBV7-2
j_gene: TRBJ2-1
d_gene: -
abundance: -
CDR3aa: CASSLGRAPMATHNEQFF
CDR3nt: TGTGCCAGCAGCTTAGGACGGGCCCCAATGGCCACACACAATGAGCAGTTCTTC

v_gene: TRBV12-3/TRBV12-4
j_gene: TRBJ2-2
d_gene: TRBD2
abundance: few
CDR3aa: CASSLATSGRAGTGELFF
CDR3nt: TGTGCCAGCAGTTTAGCTACTAGCGGGAGGGCTGGAACCGGGGAGCTGTTTTTT

v_gene: TRBV6-6
j_gene: TRBJ2-4
d_gene: TRBD1
abundance: -
CDR3aa: CASKQGSKNIQYF
CDR3nt: TGTGCCAGCAAACAGGGGTCCAAAAACATTCAGTACTTC

v_gene: TRBV20-1
j_gene: TRBJ1-6
d_gene: -
abundance: few
CDR3aa: CSARFGADNSPLHF
CDR3nt: TGCAGTGCTAGATTTGGGGCAGATAATTCACCCCTCCACTTT

v_gene: TRBV29-1
j_gene: TRBJ2-1
d_gene: -
abundance: -
CDR3aa: CSVRTDNEQFF
CDR3nt: TGCAGCGTGCGGACGGACAATGAGCAGTTCTTC

v_gene: TRBV6-5
j_gene: TRBJ2-7
d_gene: -
abundance: -
CDR3aa: CASSNRGGLWEQYF
CDR3nt: TGTGCCAGCAGCAACCGGGGCGGCCTATGGGAGCAGTACTTC

v_gene: TRBV5-8
j_gene: TRBJ1-2
d_gene: -
abundance: few
CDR3aa: CASSQVRGGYGYTF
CDR3nt: TGTGCCAGCAGCCAAGTTAGGGGTGGCTATGGCTACACCTTC

v_gene: TRBV6-2/TRBV6-3
j_gene: TRBJ1-2
d_gene: -
abundance: few
CDR3aa: CASTRGSYGYTF
CDR3nt: TGTGCCAGCACCCGGGGCTCCTATGGCTACACCTTC

v_gene: TRBV20-1
j_gene: TRBJ2-2
d_gene: -
abundance: -
CDR3aa: CSARGNWGPPWTGELFF
CDR3nt: TGCAGTGCTAGGGGTAATTGGGGACCCCCGTGGACCGGGGAGCTGTTTTTT

v_gene: TRBV6-5
j_gene: TRBJ1-1
d_gene: TRBD1
abundance: -
CDR3aa: CASSYSTGVETEAFF
CDR3nt: TGTGCCAGCAGTTACTCGACAGGGGTTGAAACTGAAGCTTTCTTT

v_gene: TRBV29-1
j_gene: TRBJ2-1
d_gene: -
abundance: -
CDR3aa: CSVEKGDTYNEQFF
CDR3nt: TGCAGCGTTGAAAAAGGGGACACCTACAATGAGCAGTTCTTC

v_gene: TRBV28
j_gene: TRBJ2-1
d_gene: TRBD2
abundance: -
CDR3aa: CASSLWLAGGNEQFF
CDR3nt: TGTGCCAGCAGTTTATGGCTAGCGGGAGGTAATGAGCAGTTCTTC

v_gene: TRBV5-6
j_gene: TRBJ2-5
d_gene: -
abundance: many
CDR3aa: CASSFTKTQYF
CDR3nt: TGTGCCAGCAGCTTTACGAAGACCCAGTACTTC

v_gene: TRBV20-1
j_gene: TRBJ1-3
d_gene: -
abundance: -
CDR3aa: CSASSSNSGNTIYF
CDR3nt: TGCAGTGCTAGTTCGAGCAACTCTGGAAACACCATATATTTT

v_gene: TRBV6-1
j_gene: TRBJ2-2
d_gene: TRBD1
abundance: few
CDR3aa: CASSVRQGGPGELFF
CDR3nt: TGTGCCAGCAGTGTCCGACAGGGGGGTCCCGGGGAGCTGTTTTTT

v_gene: TRBV11-2
j_gene: TRBJ1-6
d_gene: -
abundance: -
CDR3aa: CASSPAVRNSPLHF
CDR3nt: TGTGCCAGCAGCCCGGCGGTCCGTAATTCACCCCTCCACTTT

v_gene: TRBV7-9
j_gene: TRBJ2-1
d_gene: -
abundance: many
CDR3aa: CASSSGARSRSDEQFF
CDR3nt: TGTGCCAGCAGCTCAGGGGCCAGATCTAGATCCGATGAGCAGTTCTTC

v_gene: TRBV20-1
j_gene: TRBJ2-3
d_gene: TRBD1
abundance: -
CDR3aa: CSGMGAGTGPSTDTQYF
CDR3nt: TGCAGTGGAATGGGGGCGGGGACAGGGCCTAGCACAGATACGCAGTATTTT